This TCR beta chain was obtained from a study of T cells in Graves' hyperthyroidism and ophthalmopathy. Findings and caveats of the study: For ophthalmopathy, model prediction preceded onset by a median 6.5 months. Peripheral blood also featured most of the thyroid clonotypes expanded above 0.001. Stable hyperthyroidism was told apart from ophthalmopathy by a model built on 13 V-J features.

Amplified regions were TCR beta CDR3 sequences from RNA transcripts. The HTBI primer set was used in a first-round RT-PCR of the TCR CDR3. TCRdb reanalysed the multiplex PCR reads using MiXCR and keeps one entry per CDR3 protein. The sample has just under 750,000 distinct CDR3 sequences, roughly a third seen once; the top ten hold roughly 30%. Trimming took 4 bases from V and 8 from J; bases not matched to a gene: 7. The V gene's germline CDR1 is SQVTM and CDR2 ANQGSEA. CDR3 length: 12 amino acids. Among the patients, aged 18 to 65, hyperthyroidism was newly diagnosed and had lasted under 2 months. This clonotype was picked up many times. Its matching antigen is unknown.

The sequence came from a woman aged 40 to 55 with Graves' hyperthyroidism. The sample comprised blood. The rearrangement links TRBV29-1 to TRBJ1-2; 7 positions match TRBD1. The CDR3 nucleotides read TGCAGCGTTGGGAACAGGGGAGAAGGCTACACCTTC. Amino acid sequence: CSVGNRGEGYTF.